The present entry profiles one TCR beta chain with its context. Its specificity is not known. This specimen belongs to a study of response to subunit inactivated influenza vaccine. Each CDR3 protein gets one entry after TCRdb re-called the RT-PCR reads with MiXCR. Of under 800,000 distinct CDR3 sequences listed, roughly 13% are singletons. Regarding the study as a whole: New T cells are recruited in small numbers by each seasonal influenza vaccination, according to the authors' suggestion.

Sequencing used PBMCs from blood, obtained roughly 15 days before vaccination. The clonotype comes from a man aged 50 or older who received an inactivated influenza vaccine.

CDR3: CASTHSGIYEQYF. CDR3 nucleotide sequence: TGTGCCAGCACCCATAGCGGGATATACGAGCAGTACTTC. The chain combines TRBV3-1 with TRBJ2-7, with TRBD2 matching over 8 bases. The germline V gene encodes CDR1 LGHDT and CDR2 YNNKEL (reference sequence). J was trimmed by 4 bases and V by 7 bases; bases with no gene match: 6. The CDR3 is 13 residues long.